This T cell receptor (beta chain) was captured by sequencing in a study of blood T cell repertoires in COVID-19. Study-level information: From the United States, Italy and Spain came samples of acute and convalescent COVID-19. Sources were T cells, B-cell-depleted T cells, or PBMCs; the material itself was cDNA or gDNA.

V was clipped by 8 bases and J by 1 base, with 8 bases between them. The CDR3 is 12 amino acids. Germline-derived CDR1 and CDR2 are MNHEY and SMNVEV (reference sequence). Followed longitudinally, the Seattle patients had been enrolled during active infection. In the original processing: Estimates of nucleated cell counts were drawn from the amplification of reference gene primers. Clones were sequenced by immunoSEQ multiplex PCR, and TCRdb holds only the in-frame ones, with some missing. Clone size and V and J calls were adopted from that table, with D and trimming inferred from the DNA. The repertoire holds about 170,000 clones, with about 87% as singletons.

The rearrangement joins TRBV27 to TRBJ1-1; D gene unclear. The sample consisted of peripheral blood. This receptor was obtained from a man between 60 and 75 years old with COVID-19, enrolled during active disease. CDR3 nucleotide sequence: TGTGCCAGCCAGACGGGGAACACTGAAGCTTTCTTT. It is translated as CASQTGNTEAFF.